The clone carrying this TCR beta chain has just one count. This specimen comes from a study of blood T cell repertoires in COVID-19. The wider study: COVID-19 samples from acute and convalescent phases originated in the United States, Italy and Spain. T cells, B-cell-depleted T cells, or PBMCs provided the cDNA or gDNA that served as material.

Per the original data handling: Estimation of nucleated cell counts was performed using reference gene primer amplification. Measured with immunoSEQ multiplex PCR; TCRdb has only the in-frame clones, and not every one. V, J and clone size derive from that table, while D and trimming were established from the DNA sequence. The table lists roughly 180,000 clones, about 85% of them singletons. The receptor was isolated from a woman aged 60-70 years with acute or convalescent COVID-19. Sample: peripheral blood.

The CDR3 sequence is CASSLCRQDPYGYTF. The DNA for the CDR3 is TGTGCCAGCAGCTTGTGTCGACAGGACCCCTATGGCTACACCTTC. The rearrangement links TRBV5-6 to TRBJ1-2; possible D gene TRBD1, 6 bases. CDR3 length equals 15 residues. The germline CDR1 and CDR2 sequences are SGHDT and YYEEEE. V lost 1 base, J lost 4 bases, and 14 bases lay in between.